Listed below are T cell receptor beta chains from one sample, sequenced in a study of early T cells in non-severe SARS-CoV-2 infection. Using its own MiXCR run on the 5' RACE reads, TCRdb lists one record per CDR3 protein. The sample has some 66,000 distinct CDR3 sequences, approximately 12% seen once. Specimen: whole blood. The receptors derive from an adult who was a healthcare worker with PCR-confirmed SARS-CoV-2 infection or an uninfected control (not recorded which). Both conserved end residues are part of each CDR3. D genes are given only for firm matches. Not all rows give a size; the values are once, few, many and, for expanded clones, a class.

TRBJ2-4 | 14 | TRBV29-1 | NA | many | CSTRTGEGENIQYF
TRBJ1-1 | 17 | TRBV6-5 | NA | many | CASSYSNYGVGNTEAFF
TRBJ1-1 | 12 | TRBV20-1 | NA | many | CSASPGNTEAFF
TRBJ2-1 | 14 | TRBV11-2 | NA | NA | CASLPSGNYNEQFF
TRBJ1-1 | 15 | TRBV7-9 | NA | once | CASSLGRGGITEAFF
TRBJ1-6 | 14 | TRBV7-9 | TRBD1 | NA | CASSSQGVDSPLHF
TRBJ2-7 | 14 | TRBV9 | TRBD1 | few | CASSVLQGEEEQYF
TRBJ2-2 | 14 | TRBV5-1 | NA | many | CASSLFGGTGELFF
TRBJ1-6 | 15 | TRBV6-2/TRBV6-3 | NA | NA | CASSYAPTRGSPLHF
TRBJ1-1 | 15 | TRBV3-1 | NA | NA | CASSQGGTVNTEAFF
TRBJ1-5 | 16 | TRBV7-2 | NA | medium-sized | CASSSMTGWGNQPQHF
TRBJ1-4 | 13 | TRBV30 | NA | NA | CAWRSRGPEKLFF
TRBJ2-5 | 12 | TRBV7-9 | NA | many | CASSWYQETQYF
TRBJ2-1 | 13 | TRBV30 | NA | many | CAWSNQGGNEQFF